The 10 T cell receptor beta chains presented below share a single source sample, sequenced in a study of T-cell reconstitution after alpha-beta-depleted transplantation in children. The TCRbeta library was prepared with unique molecular identifiers. TCRdb analysed the PCR reads with MiXCR anew, one entry per CDR3 protein. This repertoire shows roughly 670,000 distinct CDR3 sequences, 13% found once; its top ten account for approximately 0.8%. The input for sequencing was PBMCs, taken before TCRalphabeta/CD19-depleted stem cell transplant. Source of these receptors: a girl aged 2-10 years with congenital amegakaryocytic thrombocytopenia, due to receive a stem cell transplant.

This clonotype has only a few counts. The chain employs TRBV4-1 and TRBJ2-5, with D perhaps matching TRBD1 (6 bases). V shed 4 bases and J shed 5 bases, with 14 bases lying between them. The CDR3 spans 14 residues. Germline values: CDR1 MGHRA, CDR2 YSYEKL. CDR3 coding DNA: TGCGCCAGCAGCCTAGTGGTCACAGGGGAGACCCAGTACTTC. It specifies CASSLVVTGETQYF.

This clonotype has at least ten counts. For the CDR3, the DNA is TGTGCCAGCAGCTTAGTGGGATTCGGCACAGATACGCAGTATTTT. Protein sequence: CASSLVGFGTDTQYF. The chain has TRBV7-8 and TRBJ2-3, with D uncertain. This CDR3 has 15 residues. Trimming shortened V by 1 base and J by 1 base, and 9 bases separated the two germline ends. Germline values: CDR1 SGHVS, CDR2 FQNEAQ.

This clonotype was observed many times. The CDR3: CASSDGMGGYEQYF. In nucleotides, the CDR3 is TGTGCCAGCAGCGACGGAATGGGGGGCTACGAGCAGTACTTC. V gene TRBV7-8 combines with J gene TRBJ2-7, with D perhaps matching TRBD2 (6 bases). V was clipped by 5 bases and J by 3 bases, with 14 bases between them. CDR1 SGHVS and CDR2 FQNEAQ come from the germline V gene. CDR3 length: 14 residues.

There are many counts of this clonotype. J is TRBJ1-2 and V is TRBV9, with TRBD1 matching over 8 bases. Per germline, CDR1 SGDLS and CDR2 YYNGEE. This CDR3 has 15 amino acids. Trimming at V came to 3 bases and at J to 4 bases, leaving 8 bases not matched to a gene. The CDR3, as DNA: TGTGCCAGCAGCGCCTCGACAGGGGAGGGCTATGGCTACACCTTC. This gives the protein CASSASTGEGYGYTF.

The J gene is TRBJ2-7, the V gene TRBV10-2, with 8 bases identical to TRBD1. The germline gives CDR1 WSHSY, CDR2 SAAADI. The CDR3 spans 14 residues. J was trimmed by 7 bases and V by 7 bases; bases with no gene match: 12. The CDR3 protein is CASTQVQGAREQYF. The DNA of the CDR3 is TGCGCCAGCACGCAGGTGCAGGGGGCTCGGGAGCAGTACTTC.

This clonotype has a count of ten or more. This sequence joins TRBV7-9 and TRBJ2-1, with 9 bases lining up with TRBD1. The V gene end was trimmed by 8 bases and the J gene end by 6 bases; junction bases not matched to a gene: 5. This CDR3 is 13 amino acids long. Germline V gene data show CDR1 as SEHNR and CDR2 as FQNEAQ (reference sequence). CDR3 coding DNA: TGTGCCAGCGGGACAGGGAATGGCAATGAGCAGTTCTTC. This encodes CASGTGNGNEQFF.

Notes on this clonotype: With a much larger clone just one base away, this may be a read error. The chain is built from TRBV29-1 and TRBJ1-5; D is possibly TRBD1 (6 bases). V shed 7 bases and J shed 6 bases, with 16 bases lying between them. CDR1 is SQVTM and CDR2 is ANQGSEA in the germline V gene. The CDR3 is 13 residues long. This CDR3 is CSARGGVCQPQHF. For the CDR3, the DNA is TGCAGCGCTCGAGGGGGGGTTTGTCAGCCCCAGCATTTT.

Only a few counts were recorded for this clonotype. The chain combines TRBV4-1 with TRBJ2-5; D is unclear. This CDR3 comprises 16 residues. Germline V gene data show CDR1 as MGHRA and CDR2 as YSYEKL. V was clipped by 1 base and J by 1 base, with 13 bases between them. The CDR3 DNA sequence: TGCGCCAGCAGCCAAGGTCCACAACAGCGCCAAGAGACCCAGTACTTC. As protein: CASSQGPQQRQETQYF.

This clonotype was seen many times. CDR3 nucleotide sequence: TGTGCCGCGGGTGAGGCTAGCACAGATACGCAGTATTTT. Protein: CAAGEASTDTQYF. V gene TRBV6-2 or TRBV6-3 combines with J gene TRBJ2-3, with D possibly TRBD2 on 5 matching bases. CDR1 MNHEY and CDR2 SVGEGT come from the germline V gene. V lost 11 bases, J lost 0 bases, and 12 bases lay in between. There are 13 residues in the CDR3.

In its sample, this clonotype was seen a few times. The chain uses TRBV7-9 and TRBJ2-5, with TRBD1 identical over 8 bases. Germline values: CDR1 SEHNR, CDR2 FQNEAQ (reference sequence). Trimming removed 5 bases from V and 2 bases from J; junction bases left unmatched: 10. The CDR3 is made up of 16 amino acids. The CDR3 here is CASSQQTGAFQETQYF. The CDR3 DNA sequence: TGTGCCAGCAGCCAACAGACAGGGGCTTTTCAAGAGACCCAGTACTTC.